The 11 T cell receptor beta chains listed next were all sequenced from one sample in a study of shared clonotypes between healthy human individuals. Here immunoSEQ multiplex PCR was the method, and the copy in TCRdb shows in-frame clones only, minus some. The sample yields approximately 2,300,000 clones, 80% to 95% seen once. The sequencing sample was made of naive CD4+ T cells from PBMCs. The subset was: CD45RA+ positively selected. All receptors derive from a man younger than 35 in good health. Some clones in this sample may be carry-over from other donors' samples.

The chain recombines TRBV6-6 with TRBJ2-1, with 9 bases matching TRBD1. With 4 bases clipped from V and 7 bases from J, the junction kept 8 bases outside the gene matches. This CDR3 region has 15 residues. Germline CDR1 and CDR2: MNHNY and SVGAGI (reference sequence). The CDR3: CASSFTGGVGNEQFF. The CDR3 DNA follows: TGTGCCAGCAGTTTTACAGGGGGCGTCGGGAATGAGCAGTTCTTC.

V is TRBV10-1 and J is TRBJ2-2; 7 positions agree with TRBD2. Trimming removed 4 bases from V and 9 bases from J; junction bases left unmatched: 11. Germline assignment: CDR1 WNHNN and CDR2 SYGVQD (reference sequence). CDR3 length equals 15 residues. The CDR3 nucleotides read TGCGCCAGCAGTGCCGCGGGAGTAGAGGGTTGGGAGCTGTTTTTT. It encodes CASSAAGVEGWELFF.

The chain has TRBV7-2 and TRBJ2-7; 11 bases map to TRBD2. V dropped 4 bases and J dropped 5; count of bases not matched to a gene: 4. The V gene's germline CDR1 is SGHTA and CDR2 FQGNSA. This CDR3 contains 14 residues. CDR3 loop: CASSSGLAVHEQYF. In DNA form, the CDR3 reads TGTGCCAGCAGCTCGGGACTAGCGGTCCACGAGCAGTACTTC.

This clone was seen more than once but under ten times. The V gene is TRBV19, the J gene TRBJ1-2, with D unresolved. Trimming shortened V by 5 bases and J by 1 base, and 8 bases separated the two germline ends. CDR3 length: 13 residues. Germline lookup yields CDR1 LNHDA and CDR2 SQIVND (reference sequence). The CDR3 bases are TGTGCCAGTAGTGAAGGCTATAACTATGGCTACACCTTC. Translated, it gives CASSEGYNYGYTF.

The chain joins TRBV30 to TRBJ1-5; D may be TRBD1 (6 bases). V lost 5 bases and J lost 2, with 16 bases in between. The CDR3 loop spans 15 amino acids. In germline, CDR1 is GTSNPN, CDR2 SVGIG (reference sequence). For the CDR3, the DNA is TGTGCCTGGGCCCGGCGGGCAGGGGGCAATCAGCCCCAGCATTTT. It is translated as CAWARRAGGNQPQHF.

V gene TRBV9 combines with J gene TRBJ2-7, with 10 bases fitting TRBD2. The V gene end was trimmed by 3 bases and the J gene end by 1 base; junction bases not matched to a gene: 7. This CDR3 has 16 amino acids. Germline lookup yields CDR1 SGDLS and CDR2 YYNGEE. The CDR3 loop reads CASSAGLASSSYEQYF. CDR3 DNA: TGTGCCAGCAGCGCGGGACTAGCGAGCTCTTCCTACGAGCAGTACTTC.

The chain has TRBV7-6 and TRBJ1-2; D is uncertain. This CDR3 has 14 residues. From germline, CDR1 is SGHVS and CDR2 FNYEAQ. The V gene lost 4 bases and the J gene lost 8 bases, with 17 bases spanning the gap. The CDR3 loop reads CASSSRREPGGYTF. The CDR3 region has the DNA TGTGCCAGCAGCTCCAGACGTGAACCGGGGGGCTACACCTTC.

The CDR3 loop is CASSGPRSDTQYF. The CDR3 DNA reads TGTGCCAGCAGCGGACCTCGATCAGATACGCAGTATTTT. The chain couples TRBV9 to TRBJ2-3; no definite D call. The CDR3 loop spans 13 amino acids. The germline V gene has CDR1 SGDLS and CDR2 YYNGEE. With 3 bases removed from V and 4 bases from J, the gap between germline ends came to 9 bases.

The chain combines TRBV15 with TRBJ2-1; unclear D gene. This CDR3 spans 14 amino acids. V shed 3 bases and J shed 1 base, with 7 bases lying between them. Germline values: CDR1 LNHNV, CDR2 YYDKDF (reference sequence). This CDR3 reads CATSSTTSYNEQFF. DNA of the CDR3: TGTGCCACCAGCAGTACAACTTCCTACAATGAGCAGTTCTTC.

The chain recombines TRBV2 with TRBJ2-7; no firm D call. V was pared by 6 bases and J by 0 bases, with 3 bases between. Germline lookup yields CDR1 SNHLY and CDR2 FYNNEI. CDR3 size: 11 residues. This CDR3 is CASRNSYEQYF. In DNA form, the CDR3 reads TGTGCCAGCAGGAACTCCTACGAGCAGTACTTC.

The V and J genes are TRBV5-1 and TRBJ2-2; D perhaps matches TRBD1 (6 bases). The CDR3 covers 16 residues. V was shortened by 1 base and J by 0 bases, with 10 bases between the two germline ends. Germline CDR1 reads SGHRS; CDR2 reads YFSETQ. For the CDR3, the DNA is TGCGCCAGCAGCTTGTCCGGGACAACGAACACCGGGGAGCTGTTTTTT. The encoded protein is CASSLSGTTNTGELFF.